This TCR beta chain was obtained from a study of blood T cell repertoires in COVID-19. In the study overall: Both acute and convalescent COVID-19 samples were obtained from the United States, Italy and Spain. T cells, B-cell-depleted T cells, or PBMCs supplied cDNA or gDNA.

The germline V gene encodes CDR1 KGHSH and CDR2 LQKENI. Trimming took 3 bases from V and 4 from J, leaving 9 bases between them. The length of the CDR3 is 13 residues. Measured with immunoSEQ multiplex PCR; TCRdb has only the in-frame clones, and not every one. The sample lists about 150,000 clones; around 80% were seen once. This TCR was sampled from a man aged 50-60 years who had recovered from COVID-19. The J gene is TRBJ2-5, the V gene TRBV18; D remains ambiguous. The sample taken for sequencing was PBMCs or T cells enriched from blood (not recorded which). CDR3 nucleotide sequence: TGTGCCAGCTCACCCGGTGGTCCAGAGACCCAGTACTTC. Protein sequence: CASSPGGPETQYF.